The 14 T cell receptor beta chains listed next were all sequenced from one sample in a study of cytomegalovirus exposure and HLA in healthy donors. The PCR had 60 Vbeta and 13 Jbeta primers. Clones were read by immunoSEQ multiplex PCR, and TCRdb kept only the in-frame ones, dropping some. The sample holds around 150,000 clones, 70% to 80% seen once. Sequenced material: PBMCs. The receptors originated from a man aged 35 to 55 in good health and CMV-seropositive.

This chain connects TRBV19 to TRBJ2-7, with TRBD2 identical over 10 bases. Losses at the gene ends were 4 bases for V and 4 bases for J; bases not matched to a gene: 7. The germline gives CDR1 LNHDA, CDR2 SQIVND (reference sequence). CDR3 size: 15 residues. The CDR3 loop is CASSKASGSWYEQYF. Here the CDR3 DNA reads TGTGCCAGTAGTAAGGCTAGCGGGAGTTGGTACGAGCAGTACTTC.

The CDR3: CASSFSPGGGSIQYF. The DNA of the CDR3 is TGTGCCAGCAGCTTTTCCCCGGGTGGGGGGAGCATTCAGTACTTC. The genes are TRBV5-6 and TRBJ2-4; possible D gene TRBD2, 6 bases. The germline V and J ends were trimmed by 2 bases and 9 bases, with 18 bases remaining between them. Germline CDR1 is SGHDT and CDR2 is YYEEEE. The CDR3 spans 15 residues. The full variable domain, rest sourced from reference TRBV5-6 and TRBJ2-4, is DAGVTQSPTHLIKTRGQQVTLRCSPKSGHDTVSWYQQALGQGPQFIFQYYEEEERQRGNFPDRFSGHQFPNYSSELNVNALLLGDSALYLCASSFSPGGGSIQYFGAGTRLSVL.

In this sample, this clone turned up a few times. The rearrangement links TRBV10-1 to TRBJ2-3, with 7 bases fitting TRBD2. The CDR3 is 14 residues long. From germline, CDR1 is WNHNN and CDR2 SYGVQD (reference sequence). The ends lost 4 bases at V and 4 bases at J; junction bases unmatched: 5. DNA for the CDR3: TGCGCCAGCAGTGGGTCGGCGGGAGCAGATACGCAGTATTTT. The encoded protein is CASSGSAGADTQYF.

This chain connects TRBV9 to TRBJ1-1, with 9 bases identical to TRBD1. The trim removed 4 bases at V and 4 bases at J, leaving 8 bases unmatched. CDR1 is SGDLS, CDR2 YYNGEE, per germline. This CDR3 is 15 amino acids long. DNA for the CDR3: TGTGCCAGCAGCTCAGCATCGGGACAGGGCACTGAAGCTTTCTTT. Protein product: CASSSASGQGTEAFF.

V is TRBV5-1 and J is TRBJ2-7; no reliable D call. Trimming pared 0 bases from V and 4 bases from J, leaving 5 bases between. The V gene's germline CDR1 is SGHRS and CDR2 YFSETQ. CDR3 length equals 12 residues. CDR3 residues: CASSLVEYEQYF. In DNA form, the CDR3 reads TGCGCCAGCAGCTTGGTAGAGTACGAGCAGTACTTC.

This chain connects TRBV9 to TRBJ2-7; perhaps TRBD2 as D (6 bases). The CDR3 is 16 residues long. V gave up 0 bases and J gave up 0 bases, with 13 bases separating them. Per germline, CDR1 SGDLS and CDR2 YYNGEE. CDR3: CASSVGMRGRSYEQYF. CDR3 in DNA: TGTGCCAGCAGCGTAGGCATGCGGGGCCGCTCCTACGAGCAGTACTTC. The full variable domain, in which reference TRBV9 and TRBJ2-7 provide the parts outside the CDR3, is DSGVTQTPKHLITATGQRVTLRCSPRSGDLSVYWYQQSLDQGLQFLIQYYNGEERAKGNILERFSAQQFPDLHSELNLSSLELGDSALYFCASSVGMRGRSYEQYFGPGTRLTVT.

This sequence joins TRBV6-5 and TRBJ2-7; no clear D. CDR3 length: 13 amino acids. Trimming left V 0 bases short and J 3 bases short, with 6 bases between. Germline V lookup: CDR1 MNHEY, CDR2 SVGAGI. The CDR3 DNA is TGTGCCAGCAGTTACTCGGCCAACTACGAGCAGTACTTC. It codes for CASSYSANYEQYF.

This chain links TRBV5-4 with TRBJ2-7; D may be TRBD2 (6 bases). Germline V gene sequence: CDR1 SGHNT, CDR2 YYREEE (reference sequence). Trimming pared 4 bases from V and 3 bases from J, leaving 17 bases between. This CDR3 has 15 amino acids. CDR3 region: CASSPLGGVGYEQYF. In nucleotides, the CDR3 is TGTGCCAGCAGCCCCTTGGGGGGAGTGGGCTACGAGCAGTACTTC.

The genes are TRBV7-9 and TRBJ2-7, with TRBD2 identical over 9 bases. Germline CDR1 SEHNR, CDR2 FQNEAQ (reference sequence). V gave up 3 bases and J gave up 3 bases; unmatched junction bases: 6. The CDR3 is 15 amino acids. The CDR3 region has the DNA TGTGCCAGCAGCTTCTTGGGACTAGCCCACTACGAGCAGTACTTC. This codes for CASSFLGLAHYEQYF.

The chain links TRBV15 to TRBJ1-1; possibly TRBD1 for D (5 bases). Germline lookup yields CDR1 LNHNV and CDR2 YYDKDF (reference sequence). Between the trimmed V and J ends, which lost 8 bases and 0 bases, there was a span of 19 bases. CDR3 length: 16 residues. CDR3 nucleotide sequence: TGTGCCACCTCGGGGGGGTTAGGGTCAGTGAACACTGAAGCTTTCTTT. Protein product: CATSGGLGSVNTEAFF.

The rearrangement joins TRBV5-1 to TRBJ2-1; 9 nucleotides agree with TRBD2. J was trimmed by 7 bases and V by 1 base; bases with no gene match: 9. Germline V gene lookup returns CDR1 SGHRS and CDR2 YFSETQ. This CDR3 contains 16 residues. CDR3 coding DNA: TGCGCCAGCAGCTTGATCGGCGGGAGGGCCCTAAATGAGCAGTTCTTC. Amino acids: CASSLIGGRALNEQFF.

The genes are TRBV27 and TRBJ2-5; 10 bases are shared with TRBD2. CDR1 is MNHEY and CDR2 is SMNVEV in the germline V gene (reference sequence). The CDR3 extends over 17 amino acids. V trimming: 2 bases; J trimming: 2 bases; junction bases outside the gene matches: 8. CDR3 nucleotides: TGTGCCAGCAGTTTAACTCCGGGACTAGCGCTACAAGAGACCCAGTACTTC. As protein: CASSLTPGLALQETQYF.

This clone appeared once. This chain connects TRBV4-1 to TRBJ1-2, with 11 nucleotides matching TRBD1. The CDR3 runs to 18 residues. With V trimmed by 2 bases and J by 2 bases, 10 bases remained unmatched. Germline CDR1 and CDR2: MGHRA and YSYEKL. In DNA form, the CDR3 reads TGCGCCAGCAGCCAAACCGGGACAGGGGGAGTTTTCAACTATGGCTACACCTTC. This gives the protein CASSQTGTGGVFNYGYTF.

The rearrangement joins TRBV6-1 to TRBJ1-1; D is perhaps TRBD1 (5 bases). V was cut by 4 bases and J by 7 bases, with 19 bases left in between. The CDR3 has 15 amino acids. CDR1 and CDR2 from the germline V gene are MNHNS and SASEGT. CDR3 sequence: CASSGGRGTFDEAFF. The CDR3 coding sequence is TGTGCCAGCAGTGGGGGGAGGGGAACCTTCGATGAAGCTTTCTTT.